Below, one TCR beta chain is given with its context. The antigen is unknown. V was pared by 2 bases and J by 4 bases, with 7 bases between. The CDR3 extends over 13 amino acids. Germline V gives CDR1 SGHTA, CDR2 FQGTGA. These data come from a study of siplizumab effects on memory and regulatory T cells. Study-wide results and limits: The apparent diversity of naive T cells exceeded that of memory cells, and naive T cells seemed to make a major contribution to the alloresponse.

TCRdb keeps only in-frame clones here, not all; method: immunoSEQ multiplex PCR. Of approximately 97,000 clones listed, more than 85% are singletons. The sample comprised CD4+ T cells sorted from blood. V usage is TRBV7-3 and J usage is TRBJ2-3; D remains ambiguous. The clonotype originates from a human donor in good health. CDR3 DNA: TGTGCCAGCAGCTTACTAGATCCAGATACGCAGTATTTT. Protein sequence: CASSLLDPDTQYF. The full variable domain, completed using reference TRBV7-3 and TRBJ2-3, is GAGVSQTPSNKVTEKGKYVELRCDPISGHTALYWYRQSLGQGPEFLIYFQGTGAADDSGLPNDRFFAVRPEGSVSTLKIQRTERGDSAVYLCASSLLDPDTQYFGPGTRLTVL.